Given below is one TCR beta chain in context. This entry belongs to a study of blood T cell repertoires in COVID-19. Study-level background: T cells, B-cell-depleted T cells, or PBMCs provided the cDNA or gDNA that served as material.

V was trimmed by 4 bases and J by 7 bases, leaving 6 bases between them. The CDR3 extends over 11 amino acids. In the source study's methods: Counts of nucleated cells, estimated from reference gene primer amplification, were obtained. Measured with immunoSEQ multiplex PCR; TCRdb has only the in-frame clones, and not every one. The V and J calls and clone size are taken from that table; D and trimming were inferred from the DNA. The sample shows a few hundred thousand clones, about nine tenths of them seen only once. Participants came from about two dozen US areas, aged roughly 18 to 95 years. The V call is TRBV12-3 or TRBV12-4, the J call TRBJ2-3; D not resolved. This receptor was identified in a woman under 40 who had been exposed to COVID-19. Sequencing was performed on PBMCs or T cells enriched from blood (not recorded which). CDR3 sequence (DNA): TGTGCCAGCAGTTCCCTAAATACGCAGTATTTT. Protein sequence: CASSSLNTQYF.